This T cell receptor (beta chain) was sequenced for a study of blood T cell repertoires in COVID-19. Profiled with immunoSEQ multiplex PCR; TCRdb holds only in-frame clones, not every one. The data show about 100,000 clones, around 84% seen once. The CDR3 is 15 amino acids. CDR1 SGHNT and CDR2 YENEEA come from the germline V gene. V was cut by 5 bases and J by 8 bases, with 21 bases left in between. Sample: peripheral blood. This chain joins TRBV11-3 and TRBJ1-2, with D perhaps matching TRBD1 (6 bases). The clonotype originates from a woman aged 60-70 years with acute or convalescent COVID-19. The CDR3 nucleotides read TGTGCCAGCAGCGACCCGGGACAACGACTTTCGGGCTACACCTTC. As protein: CASSDPGQRLSGYTF.